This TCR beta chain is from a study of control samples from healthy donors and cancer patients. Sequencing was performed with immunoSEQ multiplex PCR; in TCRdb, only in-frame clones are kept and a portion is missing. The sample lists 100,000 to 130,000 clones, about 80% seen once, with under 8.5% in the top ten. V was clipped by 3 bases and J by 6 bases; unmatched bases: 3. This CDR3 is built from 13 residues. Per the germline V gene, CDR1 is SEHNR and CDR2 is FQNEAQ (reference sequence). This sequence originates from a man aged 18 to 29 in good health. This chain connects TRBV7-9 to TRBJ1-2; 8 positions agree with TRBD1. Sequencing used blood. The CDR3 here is CASSFQGADGYTF. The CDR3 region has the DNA TGTGCCAGCAGCTTCCAGGGGGCGGATGGCTACACCTTC.